This TCR beta chain was documented in a study of cytomegalovirus exposure and HLA in healthy donors. Germline V CDR1 and CDR2: SQVTM, ANQGSEA. The CDR3 sequence is 12 residues long. The ends were cut back, 6 bases at V and 3 bases at J, with 12 bases in the middle. Use of 60 Vbeta and 13 Jbeta primers characterized the PCR. The assay was immunoSEQ multiplex PCR, and TCRdb's table has in-frame clones only and misses some. Altogether about 160,000 clones are present, roughly three quarters being singletons, with the ten largest covering roughly 7.1%. What was sequenced was PBMCs. This chain links TRBV29-1 with TRBJ2-7; unclear D gene. This sequence originates from a man aged 35 to 55 in good health and CMV-seropositive. CDR3 loop: CSVSTENYEQYF. As DNA, the CDR3 is TGCAGCGTCTCTACAGAAAACTACGAGCAGTACTTC.